These 6 T cell receptor beta chains originate from one sample sequenced in a study of CD8+CD57+ T cells in acquired aplastic anemia (dated by TCRdb to the late 2010s). TCRdb shows the sequencer as Illumina HiSeq 2000. Profiling of TCR beta VDJ combinations and CDR3 sequences used genomic DNA as the template. The raw public reads went through TCRdb reprocessing: fastp at Q25, MiXCR clone calling, in-frame beta chains kept. Rows are unified per CDR3 protein, each entry keeping the most common DNA and genes. For this sample the table gives about 420,000 distinct CDR3 sequences, of which around 72% were detected only once. Approximately 3.8% of the sample lies in the top ten. The specimen was sorted CD4+, CD8+, or CD8+CD57+ T cells (not recorded which) from PBMCs. These receptors came from a human donor in good health, serving as a control.

On this clonotype itself: The final CDR3 position lacks the conserved phenylalanine or tryptophan, pointing to a likely read error. The genes are TRBV7-2 and TRBJ1-2; D ambiguous. Germline V lookup: CDR1 SGHTA, CDR2 FQGNSA. This CDR3 is 11 amino acids long. The CDR3 loop reads CASSLAVGYTL. CDR3 in DNA: TGTGCTAGCAGCTTGGCCGTAGGGTACACCCTC.

The gene calls are TRBV24-1 and TRBJ2-2; either TRBD1 or TRBD2 may supply D (5 bases each). V was clipped by 10 bases and J by 7 bases, with 12 bases between them. Germline CDR1 is KGHDR and CDR2 is SFDVKD. This CDR3 has 12 amino acids. The CDR3 loop reads CATGDLGGELFF. For the CDR3, the DNA is TGTGCCACGGGGGATCTGGGCGGGGAGCTGTTTTTT.

Here the CDR3 reads CASSLRRSRLVSPLHF. The CDR3 DNA sequence: TGTGCCAGCAGCTTACGCCGGAGTAGGTTAGTTTCACCCCTCCACTTT. The chain has TRBV11-2 and TRBJ1-6; D not certain. CDR1 and CDR2 from the germline V gene are SGHAT and FQNNGV. Trimming took off 2 bases at V and 9 bases at J, with 17 bases between the two ends. The CDR3 is 16 amino acids.

There are many counts of this clonotype. A read error may explain this, as a much larger clone is one base away. V is TRBV7-2 and J is TRBJ2-3; no reliable D call. This CDR3 has 13 amino acids. The ends were cut back, 3 bases at V and 7 bases at J, with 11 bases in the middle. Germline V CDR1 and CDR2: SGHTA, FQGNSA. CDR3 region: CASSLAHLNTQYF. Written as DNA, the CDR3 is TGTGCCAGCAGCTTGGCCCACTTGAATACGCAGTATTTT. The variable domain in full, with the rest retrieved from reference TRBV7-2 and TRBJ2-3, is GAGVSQSPSNKVTEKGKDVELRCDPISGHTALYWYRQSLGQGLEFLIYFQGNSAPDKSGLPSDRFSAERTGGSVSTLTIQRTQQEDSAVYLCASSLAHLNTQYFGPGTRLTVL.

As to this clonotype: This may stem from a read error, because a much larger clone lies one nucleotide away. The rearrangement links TRBV12-3 or TRBV12-4 to TRBJ1-2; the D is unclear. The V gene lost 0 bases and the J gene lost 7 bases, with 9 bases spanning the gap. This CDR3 is 13 amino acids long. The CDR3 DNA is TGTGCCAGCAGTTTAGCTTCAGGAAGTGGCTACACCTTC. Amino acid sequence: CASSLASGSGYTF.

This clonotype was counted ten times or more. V gene TRBV11-2 combines with J gene TRBJ1-2, with unresolved D. V lost 2 bases and J lost 6, with 10 bases in between. CDR3 length equals 13 residues. In germline, CDR1 is SGHAT, CDR2 FQNNGV. CDR3 in DNA: TGTGCCAGCAGCTTAAGTGAACGGGATGGCTACACCTTC. Encoded protein: CASSLSERDGYTF.